Each of the 3 T cell receptor beta chains below was sequenced from the same sample in a study of control samples from healthy donors and cancer patients. Using immunoSEQ multiplex PCR, the repertoire was profiled, and TCRdb retains in-frame clones only, with some absent. The sample includes 200,000 to 250,000 clones, just under 95% of them seen just once. The sequenced sample was blood. The receptors here all came from a man aged 50 to 59 in good health.

The count of this clone is one. The chain combines TRBV28 with TRBJ1-2; 7 bases match TRBD1. Germline V gene data show CDR1 as MDHEN and CDR2 as SYDVKM. CDR3 length: 14 amino acids. V lost 7 bases and J lost 2; bases outside the gene matches: 7. This CDR3 is CASTLWGQNYGYTF. In DNA, the CDR3 is TGTGCCAGCACACTATGGGGACAGAACTATGGCTACACCTTC.

V and J are TRBV3-1 (or the pseudogene TRBV3-2) and TRBJ2-2; D remains ambiguous. Germline-derived CDR1 and CDR2 are LGHDT and YNNKEL (reference sequence). Trimming removed 6 bases from V and 6 bases from J, with 11 bases in between. CDR3 length equals 13 residues. CDR3 sequence reads: CASRPPSAGELFF. The CDR3, as DNA: TGTGCCAGCAGACCTCCGTCGGCCGGGGAGCTGTTTTTT.

The chain combines TRBV6-5 with TRBJ2-7; TRBD2 might be the D (5 bases). This CDR3 has 10 residues. V was trimmed by 10 bases and J by 2 bases, leaving 6 bases between them. The V gene's germline CDR1 is MNHEY and CDR2 SVGAGI. In nucleotides, the CDR3 is TGTGCCACCGGGACCTACGAGCAGTACTTC. Its translation: CATGTYEQYF.